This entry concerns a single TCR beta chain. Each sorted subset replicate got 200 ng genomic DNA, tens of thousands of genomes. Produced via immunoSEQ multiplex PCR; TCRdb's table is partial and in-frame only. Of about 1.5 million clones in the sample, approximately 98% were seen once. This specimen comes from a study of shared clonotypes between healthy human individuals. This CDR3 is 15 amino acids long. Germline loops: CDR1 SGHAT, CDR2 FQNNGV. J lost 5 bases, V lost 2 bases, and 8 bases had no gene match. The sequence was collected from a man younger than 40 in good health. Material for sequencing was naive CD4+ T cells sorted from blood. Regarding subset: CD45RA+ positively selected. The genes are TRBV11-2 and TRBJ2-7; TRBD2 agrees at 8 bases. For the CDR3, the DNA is TGTGCCAGCAGCTTACTCCGCGGGAGGAGAAACGAGCAGTACTTC. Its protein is CASSLLRGRRNEQYF.